One sample yielded the 3 T cell receptor beta chains listed below, sequenced in a study of tumor-infiltrating lymphocytes in primary liver carcinoma. With a constant-region primer, TCR beta cDNA was made from approximately 520 ng of total RNA. Library construction for TCR beta comprised three nested multiplex PCR rounds performed with slightly modified ARM-PCR. Amplification in the first two PCR rounds was performed using TRBV1-TRBV30 forward primers and a C-beta reverse primer for 10 cycles each. TCRdb fed the multiplex PCR reads into MiXCR, producing one record per CDR3 protein. The sample has just over 300,000 distinct CDR3 sequences, around 50% seen once; the top ten hold approximately 15%. In addition to blood RNA drawn from unsorted whole blood, germline DNA was extracted. The sample consisted of peripheral blood. These receptors were taken from a woman aged 25 to 39 with primary liver carcinoma and hepatitis B virus infection.

Regarding this clonotype: A much larger clone differs by one base, so this may be a read error. The CDR3 loop is CASSLVIYEQYF. CDR3 DNA sequence: TGTGCCAGCAGTTTAGTGATCTACGAGCAGTACTTC. The chain joins TRBV12-3 or TRBV12-4 to TRBJ2-7, with D unclear. This CDR3 contains 12 residues. Deletions cut 1 base from V and 3 bases from J, with 4 bases between.

The table lists this clonotype with many counts. This chain joins TRBV5-1 and TRBJ2-7; tentative D call: TRBD1 (6 bases). V gave up 3 bases and J gave up 1 base, with 8 bases separating them. Germline lookup yields CDR1 SGHRS and CDR2 YFSETQ. This CDR3 contains 13 residues. The CDR3 protein is CASSWDKSYEQYF. The CDR3 DNA is TGCGCCAGCAGCTGGGACAAGTCCTACGAGCAGTACTTC.

Turning to this clonotype: A read error may explain this, as a much larger clone is one base away. Here the CDR3 omits its conserved ending phenylalanine or tryptophan, so a read error is the likely source. The chain employs TRBV10-3 and TRBJ2-5, with no clear D. The length of the CDR3 is 13 residues. From germline, CDR1 is ENHRY and CDR2 SYGVKD. The V and J ends lost 2 bases and 0 bases respectively, with 4 bases between them. The chain's CDR3 is CAISEVYQETQYS. CDR3 DNA sequence: TGTGCCATCAGTGAGGTGTACCAAGAGACCCAGTACTCC.